A selection of T cell receptor beta chains follows, all from one sample in a study of T cells after yellow fever vaccination. TCRdb called the 5' RACE reads again in MiXCR, with one record for every CDR3 protein. The sample lists 450,000 to 650,000 distinct CDR3 sequences; approximately 15% were seen once. The source material was PBMCs, sampled on the day of the yellow fever booster vaccination. These receptors all come from a man aged 30 to 45 who received the YFV17D yellow fever vaccine. Both conserved end residues are part of each CDR3. The D gene is left open where the match is weak. A clone size is listed for some rows: how often the clone was seen (once, few, many), or a class if it is expanded.

V gene	D gene	clone size	J gene	CDR3 protein	CDR3 DNA
TRBV5-1	-	many	TRBJ2-1	CASSLSQAYNEQFF	TGCGCCAGCAGCTTGAGTCAGGCTTACAATGAGCAGTTCTTC
TRBV5-4	-	few	TRBJ2-1	CASRPSGLAFYNEQFF	TGTGCCAGCCGGCCGTCGGGTCTAGCCTTCTACAATGAGCAGTTCTTC
TRBV7-2	-	many	TRBJ2-1	CASSLNSGASYNEQFF	TGTGCCAGCAGCTTAAATTCAGGGGCCTCCTACAATGAGCAGTTCTTC
TRBV5-8	-	-	TRBJ2-1	CASTKTGEQFF	TGTGCCAGCACAAAAACAGGGGAGCAGTTCTTC
TRBV7-8	-	-	TRBJ2-3	CASSFPLRGLGGTDTQYF	TGTGCCAGCAGCTTCCCCCTCCGAGGGCTTGGGGGCACAGATACGCAGTATTTT
TRBV20-1	TRBD2	-	TRBJ2-7	CSAVSERDVFYEQYF	TGCAGTGCCGTTAGTGAGCGGGATGTTTTCTACGAGCAGTACTTC
TRBV6-1	TRBD2	-	TRBJ2-1	CANTPGLAFHNEQFF	TGTGCCAACACCCCGGGACTAGCCTTCCACAATGAGCAGTTCTTC
TRBV2	-	few	TRBJ2-1	CASSGQLPEQFF	TGTGCCAGCAGTGGGCAGCTTCCTGAGCAGTTCTTC
TRBV29-1	-	few	TRBJ2-5	CSVRRAQRETQYF	TGCAGCGTTAGGAGGGCCCAAAGAGAGACCCAGTACTTC
TRBV5-1	-	-	TRBJ2-7	CASSFGARYEQYF	TGCGCCAGCAGCTTCGGCGCGCGCTACGAGCAGTACTTC
TRBV20-1	-	many	TRBJ2-7	CSARDPVGNYEQYF	TGCAGTGCTAGAGATCCGGTCGGGAACTACGAGCAGTACTTC
TRBV29-1	-	few	TRBJ2-7	CSVAQGSYEQYF	TGCAGCGTTGCTCAGGGCTCCTACGAGCAGTACTTC
TRBV10-1	TRBD1	-	TRBJ2-7	CASSDMTGGYEQYF	TGCGCCAGCAGTGATATGACAGGGGGCTACGAGCAGTACTTC
TRBV27	TRBD2	few	TRBJ2-3	CASSLHYLGLAGDTQYF	TGTGCCAGCAGTTTACACTACCTCGGACTAGCGGGAGATACGCAGTATTTT
TRBV7-2	-	-	TRBJ2-7	CASSLAWTKTYEQYF	TGTGCCAGCAGCTTAGCGTGGACTAAGACCTACGAGCAGTACTTC
TRBV9	-	-	TRBJ2-7	CASSVESGTSYEQYF	TGTGCCAGCAGCGTAGAGTCGGGAACCTCCTACGAGCAGTACTTC
TRBV15	-	few	TRBJ2-5	CATSATGLAQYF	TGTGCCACCAGCGCTACAGGGTTGGCCCAGTACTTC
TRBV29-1	-	-	TRBJ1-1	CSVASRAEAFF	TGCAGCGTTGCTTCTCGGGCTGAAGCTTTCTTT
TRBV7-8	TRBD2	-	TRBJ2-5	CASSLVRASGRKKAETQYF	TGTGCCAGCAGCTTAGTTCGGGCTAGCGGGAGAAAGAAGGCGGAGACCCAGTACTTC
TRBV5-6	-	-	TRBJ2-3	CASSLSRGRSRADTQYF	TGTGCCAGCAGCTTATCCCGGGGGAGGTCGCGGGCAGATACGCAGTATTTT
TRBV7-3	-	few	TRBJ2-7	CASSLRRQPYEQYF	TGTGCCAGCAGCTTAAGGCGGCAGCCCTACGAGCAGTACTTC
TRBV28	TRBD1	-	TRBJ2-7	CASSLGTGGYRNYEQYF	TGTGCCAGCAGTTTAGGGACAGGTGGTTATAGGAACTACGAGCAGTACTTC
TRBV28	-	few	TRBJ2-1	CASSSGQTSNNEQFF	TGTGCCAGCAGTTCCGGACAGACCTCTAACAATGAGCAGTTCTTC
TRBV5-4	-	few	TRBJ2-3	CASSIAAGTGTDTQYF	TGTGCCAGCAGCATCGCGGCGGGTACGGGCACAGATACGCAGTATTTT
TRBV10-3	TRBD2	few	TRBJ2-7	CATDTGLAGEGEQYF	TGTGCCACTGACACCGGACTAGCGGGAGAGGGCGAGCAGTACTTC
TRBV20-1	TRBD1	-	TRBJ2-7	CSARPGQPHEQYF	TGCAGTGCTAGACCGGGACAGCCGCACGAGCAGTACTTC